The TCR beta chain under discussion was sequenced for a study of T-cell memory formation after mild COVID-19. CDR1 and CDR2 from the germline V gene are SGHRS and YFSETQ. The V and J ends lost 1 base and 9 bases respectively, with 13 bases between them. CDR3 length equals 13 residues. Via MiXCR, TCRdb re-called the 5' RACE reads, giving one row per CDR3 protein. The sample gives 400,000 to 550,000 distinct CDR3 sequences, 25% of which show up once; approximately 13% is in the top ten. Sample: PBMCs or a T cell subset sorted from them (not recorded which). This clonotype was obtained from an adult woman who had mild COVID-19 (a few samples of this study predate the infection). Cell type and time point are not known. This chain connects TRBV5-1 to TRBJ1-2; perhaps TRBD1 as D (6 bases). The DNA of the CDR3 is TGCGCCAGCAGCTTGTCGCAGGGGCCAAGCTACACCTTC. This codes for CASSLSQGPSYTF.